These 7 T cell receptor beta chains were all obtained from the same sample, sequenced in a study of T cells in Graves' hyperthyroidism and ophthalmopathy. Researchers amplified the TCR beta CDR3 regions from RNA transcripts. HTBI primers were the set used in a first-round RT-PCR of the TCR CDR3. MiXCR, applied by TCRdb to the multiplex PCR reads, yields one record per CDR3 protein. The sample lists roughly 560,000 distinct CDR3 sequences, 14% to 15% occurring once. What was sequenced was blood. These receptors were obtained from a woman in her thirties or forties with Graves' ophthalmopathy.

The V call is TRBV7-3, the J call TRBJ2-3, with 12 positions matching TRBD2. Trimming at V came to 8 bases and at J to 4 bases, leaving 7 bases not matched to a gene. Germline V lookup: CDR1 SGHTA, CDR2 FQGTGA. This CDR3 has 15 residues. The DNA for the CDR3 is TGTGCCAGCGCCCTGACTAGCGGGAGCCCAGATACGCAGTATTTT. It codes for CASALTSGSPDTQYF.

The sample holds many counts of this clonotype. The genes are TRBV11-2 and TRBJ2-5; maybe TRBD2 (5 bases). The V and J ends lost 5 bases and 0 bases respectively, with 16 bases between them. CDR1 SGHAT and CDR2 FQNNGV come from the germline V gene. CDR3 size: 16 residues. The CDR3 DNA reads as TGTGCCAGCAGCACGGGGATACTAAGGAACCAAGAGACCCAGTACTTC. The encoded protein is CASSTGILRNQETQYF.

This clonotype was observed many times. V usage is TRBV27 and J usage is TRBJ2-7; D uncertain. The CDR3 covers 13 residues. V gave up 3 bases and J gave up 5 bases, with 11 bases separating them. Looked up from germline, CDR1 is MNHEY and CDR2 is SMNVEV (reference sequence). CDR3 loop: CASSFGRLDEQYF. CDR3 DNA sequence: TGTGCCAGCAGTTTTGGCAGGCTCGACGAGCAGTACTTC.

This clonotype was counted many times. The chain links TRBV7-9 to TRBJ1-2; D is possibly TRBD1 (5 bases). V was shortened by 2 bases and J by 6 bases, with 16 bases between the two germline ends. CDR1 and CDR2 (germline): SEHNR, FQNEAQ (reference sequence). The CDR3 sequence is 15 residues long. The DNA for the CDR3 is TGTGCCAGCAGCTTATCCGGGGGGGGACGCGATGGCTACACCTTC. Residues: CASSLSGGGRDGYTF. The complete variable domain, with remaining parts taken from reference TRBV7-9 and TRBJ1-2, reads DTGVSQNPRHKITKRGQNVTFRCDPISEHNRLYWYRQTLGQGPEFLTYFQNEAQLEKSRLLSDRFSAERPKGSFSTLEIQRTEQGDSAMYLCASSLSGGGRDGYTFGSGTRLTVV.

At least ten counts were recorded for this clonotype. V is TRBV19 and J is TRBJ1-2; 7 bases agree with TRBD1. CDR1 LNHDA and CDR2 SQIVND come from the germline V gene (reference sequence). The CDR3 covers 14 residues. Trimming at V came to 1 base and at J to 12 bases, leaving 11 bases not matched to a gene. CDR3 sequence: CASSIVLRQGVDTF. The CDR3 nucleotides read TGTGCCAGTAGTATAGTATTAAGACAGGGAGTAGACACCTTC.

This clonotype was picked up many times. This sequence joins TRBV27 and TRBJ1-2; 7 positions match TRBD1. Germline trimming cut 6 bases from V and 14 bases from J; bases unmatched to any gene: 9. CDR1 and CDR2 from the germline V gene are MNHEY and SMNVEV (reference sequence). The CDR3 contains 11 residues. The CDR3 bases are TGTGCCAGCAGCAATACCGGGACAGAGACCTTC. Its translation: CASSNTGTETF.

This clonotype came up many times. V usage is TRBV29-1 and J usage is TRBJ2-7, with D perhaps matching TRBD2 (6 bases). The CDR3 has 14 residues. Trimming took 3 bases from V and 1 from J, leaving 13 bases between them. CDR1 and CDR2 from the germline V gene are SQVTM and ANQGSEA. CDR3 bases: TGCAGCGTTGAGGGGACTCCGTTTTCCTACGAGCAGTACTTC. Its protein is CSVEGTPFSYEQYF.